The present T cell receptor (beta chain) was sequenced within a study of a mutant IDH1 vaccine in newly diagnosed glioma. Background on the study: Earlier therapy was either radiotherapy, temozolomide, or both, and most got both.

The J segment lost 1 base and the V segment lost 3 bases, leaving 6 bases of the junction unmatched. The CDR3 is 15 amino acids. CDR1 and CDR2 from the germline V gene are KGHSH and LQKENI. Regarding time point: week 5, during vaccination. In every dose of vaccine, 300 ug of mutant IDH1 20-mer peptide was given alongside topical imiquimod. Ten or more counts support this clone. Its antigen is still unknown. TCRdb's table, derived via immunoSEQ multiplex PCR, lists solely in-frame clones and lacks some. The sample yields approximately 50,000 clones, 78% seen once. This receptor was identified in a man between 50 and 59 years old with glioma. The specimen was PBMCs, collected from a glioma patient whose treatment included an IDH1 peptide vaccine. The rearrangement joins TRBV18 to TRBJ2-7, with TRBD1 matching 7 bases. The CDR3: CASSPRDRPSYEQYF. The DNA for the CDR3 is TGTGCCAGCTCACCGAGGGACAGACCTTCCTACGAGCAGTACTTC.